This T cell receptor (beta chain) was found in a study of T cells in localized non-small cell lung cancer. Generated by immunoSEQ multiplex PCR, the TCRdb table keeps only in-frame clones and is missing some. Altogether 800 to 1,100 clones are present, around 20% being singletons, with the ten largest covering approximately 19%. This clone was seen a few times. This CDR3 is 14 amino acids long. Germline lookup yields CDR1 SNHLY and CDR2 FYNNEI. V gave up 6 bases and J gave up 4 bases, with 13 bases separating them. The receptor was isolated from a woman between 35 and 70 years old with stage III lung adenocarcinoma. The chain recombines TRBV2 with TRBJ1-3, with D perhaps matching TRBD1 (5 bases). The starting material was normal lung tissue next to the tumor, obtained before any cancer treatment. The CDR3 region is CASSGGGDGNTIYF. The DNA for the CDR3 is TGTGCCAGCAGCGGTGGGGGGGACGGAAACACCATATATTTT.